The present entry profiles one T cell receptor (beta chain) with its context. What it binds is not known. PCR was performed using 60 Vbeta and 13 Jbeta primers. Libraries were prepared by immunoSEQ multiplex PCR; TCRdb keeps only in-frame clonotypes and omits some of them. The table lists over 110,000 clones, 75% to 90% of them singletons. The CDR3 consists of 14 residues. V was clipped by 3 bases and J by 0 bases, with 6 bases between them. Germline values: CDR1 LNHDA, CDR2 SQIVND (reference sequence). The sample belongs to a study of cytomegalovirus exposure and HLA in healthy donors. Study findings and constraints: A missense variant in DCLRE1C was later tied to TCR beta V- and J-gene trimming. TRBV6-2, TRBV6-3 and some other V segments were excluded as indistinguishable.

Sequencing was done on a sample of PBMCs. This clonotype was obtained from a man in his forties or fifties in good health and CMV-seronegative. J is TRBJ1-3 and V is TRBV19; D is ambiguous. This CDR3 reads CASSIKSSGNTIYF. The CDR3 DNA reads TGTGCCAGTAGTATCAAGAGCTCTGGAAACACCATATATTTT. The full variable domain, rest sourced from reference TRBV19 and TRBJ1-3, is DGGITQSPKYLFRKEGQNVTLSCEQNLNHDAMYWYRQDPGQGLRLIYYSQIVNDFQKGDIAEGYSVSREKKESFPLTVTSAQKNPTAFYLCASSIKSSGNTIYFGEGSWLTVV.